Listed below are T cell receptor beta chains from one sample, sequenced in a study of T cell repertoires in cytomegalovirus infection. TCRdb re-called the reads with MiXCR, one entry per CDR3 protein. The sample includes about a million distinct CDR3 sequences, approximately 32% of them seen just once. These receptors are not linked to any known antigen. The source was cultured CD8+ T cells from PBMCs, collected from culture after CMV antigen stimulation. These receptor sequences come from a human donor in good health (CMV status not recorded). Some clones in this sample may be carry-over from other donors' samples. Each CDR3 is given with its conserved first and last residue. The order of the fields is V gene, J gene, D gene, clone size, CDR3 protein, CDR3 DNA. A D gene is named only where the DNA matches it firmly. Size tells how often a clone was seen (once, few, many) or the class of an expanded clone, and some rows leave it out.

>TRBV6-1|TRBJ2-1|NA|NA
CASSEEGGKGNEQFF
TGTGCCAGCAGTGAAGAAGGGGGTAAGGGGAATGAGCAGTTCTTC
>TRBV7-9|TRBJ2-1|NA|many
CASSPPRGASSYNEQFF
TGTGCCAGCAGCCCCCCCCGTGGGGCCAGCTCCTACAATGAGCAGTTCTTC
>TRBV24-1|TRBJ2-1|TRBD1|NA
CATSVWTGKLNEQFF
TGTGCCACCAGTGTTTGGACAGGGAAGTTGAATGAGCAGTTCTTC
>TRBV15|TRBJ2-7|NA|once
CATSRVGDEQYF
TGTGCCACCAGCAGAGTCGGGGACGAGCAGTACTTC
>TRBV5-4|TRBJ2-5|NA|NA
CASSLGSVIETQYF
TGTGCCAGCAGCTTGGGATCCGTTATAGAGACCCAGTACTTC
>TRBV3-1|TRBJ2-1|TRBD2|NA
CASSQVGLAGAYNEQFF
TGTGCCAGCAGCCAAGTAGGCCTAGCGGGGGCCTACAATGAGCAGTTCTTC
>TRBV7-2|TRBJ1-5|NA|few
CASSRYAGSSNQPQHF
TGTGCCAGCAGCCGATACGCCGGGTCGTCGAATCAGCCCCAGCATTTT
>TRBV9|TRBJ1-4|NA|NA
CASSLWDTNEKLFF
TGTGCCAGCAGCCTCTGGGACACTAATGAAAAACTGTTTTTT
>TRBV7-9|TRBJ2-1|TRBD1|once
CASSKDRAPYNEQFF
TGTGCCAGCAGCAAAGACAGGGCCCCTTACAATGAGCAGTTCTTC
>TRBV28|TRBJ2-5|TRBD1|NA
CASSYSPGTVFQETQYF
TGTGCCAGCAGTTACAGTCCCGGGACAGTATTCCAAGAGACCCAGTACTTC
>TRBV12-3/TRBV12-4|TRBJ1-1|NA|many
CASSPGHIRNTEAFF
TGTGCCAGCAGTCCAGGTCATATTCGCAACACTGAAGCTTTCTTT
>TRBV7-3|TRBJ2-1|NA|few
CASSSPGLSYNEQFF
TGTGCCAGCAGCTCTCCGGGACTCTCCTACAATGAGCAGTTCTTC
>TRBV19|TRBJ1-4|NA|NA
CASSPLQRATNEKLFF
TGTGCCAGTAGTCCCCTCCAGAGAGCAACTAATGAAAAACTGTTTTTT
>TRBV12-3/TRBV12-4|TRBJ1-3|NA|few
CASSLVPSSGNTIYF
TGTGCCAGCAGTTTAGTGCCGTCCTCTGGAAACACCATATATTTT
>TRBV7-2|TRBJ1-4|TRBD1|NA
CASSFVGTGSREKLFF
TGTGCCAGCAGCTTTGTAGGGACAGGGAGTCGTGAAAAACTGTTTTTT
>TRBV4-1|TRBJ2-3|TRBD2|few
CASSRAGASTDTQYF
TGCGCCAGCAGCAGAGCGGGGGCAAGCACAGATACGCAGTATTTT
>TRBV11-2|TRBJ2-1|NA|NA
CASSLVGPAHNYNEQFF
TGTGCCAGCAGCTTAGTAGGCCCAGCACACAACTACAATGAGCAGTTCTTC
>TRBV12-3/TRBV12-4|TRBJ2-7|TRBD2|few
CASRLAGGKYEQYF
TGTGCCAGCAGATTAGCGGGGGGCAAATACGAGCAGTACTTC
>TRBV6-5|TRBJ1-1|NA|few
CASRLVGEKDEAFF
TGTGCCAGCAGGCTAGTTGGGGAAAAGGATGAAGCTTTCTTT
>TRBV13|TRBJ2-2|NA|NA
CASTLAEGPTNTGELFF
TGTGCCAGCACCCTTGCCGAGGGACCCACCAACACCGGGGAGCTGTTTTTT
>TRBV6-4|TRBJ2-2|TRBD2|NA
CASSDGPAGVLNTGELFF
TGTGCCAGCAGTGACGGTCCAGCGGGGGTCTTGAACACCGGGGAGCTGTTTTTT
>TRBV19|TRBJ2-1|NA|few
CASSISLRAEQFF
TGTGCCAGTAGTATCTCCCTGAGGGCTGAGCAGTTCTTC
>TRBV7-9|TRBJ2-7|TRBD1|NA
CASSLGDRERGF
TGTGCCAGCAGCTTAGGGGACAGGGAACGCGGATTC
>TRBV2|TRBJ2-7|TRBD2|few
CASSSTSGGRHEQYF
TGTGCCAGCAGTAGCACTAGCGGGGGGAGGCACGAGCAGTACTTC
>TRBV7-2|TRBJ1-1|NA|many
CASEDAGTDYEAFF
TGTGCCAGCGAAGACGCCGGGACGGACTATGAAGCTTTCTTT
>TRBV4-1|TRBJ1-5|TRBD1|few
CASSPGGLAQPQHF
TGCGCCAGCAGTCCAGGGGGCTTGGCTCAGCCCCAGCATTTT
>TRBV2|TRBJ1-2|TRBD1|few
CASTVTGGRNYGYTF
TGTGCCAGCACCGTTACAGGGGGTCGGAACTATGGCTACACCTTC
>TRBV7-2|TRBJ1-1|TRBD1|NA
CASSTWGQGGTEALF
TGTGCCAGCAGCACCTGGGGACAGGGGGGCACTGAAGCTCTCTTT
>TRBV12-3/TRBV12-4|TRBJ2-7|NA|NA
CASSFGRGSSYEQYF
TGTGCCAGCAGTTTCGGCAGGGGTAGCTCCTACGAGCAGTACTTC
>TRBV11-2|TRBJ2-2|TRBD2|NA
CASSRWTRENTGELFF
TGTGCCAGCAGCCGTTGGACTAGGGAAAACACCGGGGAGCTGTTTTTT
>TRBV14|TRBJ2-6|NA|NA
CATQGTGANVLTF
TGTGCCACCCAGGGTACTGGGGCCAACGTCCTGACTTTC
>TRBV7-9|TRBJ2-7|NA|few
CASRGTGTYEQYF
TGTGCCAGCAGGGGGACGGGCACCTACGAGCAGTACTTC
>TRBV27|TRBJ2-1|TRBD2|NA
CASSYSGGAHNEQFF
TGTGCCAGCAGCTATAGCGGGGGGGCGCACAATGAGCAGTTCTTC
>TRBV12-3/TRBV12-4|TRBJ1-6|TRBD1|few
CASSLPGSPGGSPLHF
TGTGCCAGCAGTCTTCCGGGATCCCCAGGGGGATCACCCCTCCACTTT
>TRBV10-3|TRBJ2-7|TRBD2|few
CAISEASGGAYEQYF
TGTGCCATCAGTGAGGCTAGCGGGGGGGCCTACGAGCAGTACTTC
>TRBV7-9|TRBJ2-1|NA|NA
CASNDNEQFF
TGTGCCAGCAACGACAATGAGCAGTTCTTC
>TRBV4-1|TRBJ1-1|TRBD1|few
CASSPGTASEAFF
TGCGCCAGCAGCCCCGGGACAGCCTCTGAAGCTTTCTTT
>TRBV6-6|TRBJ1-1|NA|NA
CASMLAVSDTEAFF
TGTGCCAGTATGCTAGCGGTGAGCGACACTGAAGCTTTCTTT
>TRBV7-8|TRBJ1-1|NA|NA
CASSLGGGYAFF
TGTGCCAGCAGCCTCGGGGGGGGGTATGCTTTCTTT
>TRBV6-2/TRBV6-3|TRBJ1-1|TRBD1|NA
CASSHPDRPLNTEAFF
TGTGCCAGCAGTCACCCGGACAGGCCCCTGAACACTGAAGCTTTCTTT
>TRBV9|TRBJ1-1|NA|NA
CASSGGTNTEAFF
TGTGCCAGCTCTGGGGGCACGAACACTGAAGCTTTCTTT
>TRBV5-6|TRBJ2-2|TRBD1|NA
CASSLSGSGDRGHTGELFF
TGTGCCAGCAGCTTGTCAGGATCTGGGGACAGGGGGCACACCGGGGAGCTGTTTTTT
>TRBV13|TRBJ1-5|NA|few
CASRPRGGNQPQHF
TGTGCCAGCAGACCCAGGGGAGGCAATCAGCCCCAGCATTTT
>TRBV5-3|TRBJ2-3|TRBD2|once
CASSLRLAGGQWDTQYF
TGTGCCAGCAGCTTGCGACTAGCGGGGGGGCAGTGGGATACGCAGTATTTT
>TRBV11-1|TRBJ1-1|TRBD1|many
CASRGQGNTEAFF
TGTGCCAGCAGGGGACAGGGGAACACTGAAGCTTTCTTT
>TRBV27|TRBJ1-4|TRBD1|once
CASNGGGRGEKLFF
TGTGCCAGCAACGGAGGGGGCCGGGGTGAAAAACTGTTTTTT
>TRBV29-1|TRBJ2-2|NA|few
CSVDNRYTGELFF
TGCAGCGTTGACAACAGGTACACCGGGGAGCTGTTTTTT
>TRBV6-2/TRBV6-3|TRBJ2-2|NA|NA
CASSHPGNTGELFF
TGTGCCAGCAGCCATCCAGGGAACACCGGGGAGCTGTTTTTT
>TRBV7-2|TRBJ1-3|NA|NA
CASTHWGHSGNTIYF
TGTGCCAGCACCCATTGGGGGCACTCTGGAAACACCATATATTTT
>TRBV27|TRBJ1-1|NA|NA
CASSLHKALATKAFF
TGTGCCAGCAGTCTTCATAAGGCTCTGGCCACTAAAGCTTTCTTT